This record covers a single T cell receptor beta chain. The data were obtained in a study of blood T cell repertoires in COVID-19. Overall study: Researchers got acute and convalescent COVID-19 samples from the United States, Italy and Spain. The analysed material was cDNA or gDNA that came from T cells, B-cell-depleted T cells, or PBMCs.

Per the study methods: Reference gene primer amplification in the assay estimated nucleated cell counts. The protocol was immunoSEQ multiplex PCR, while the TCRdb copy is restricted to in-frame clones and leaves out a portion. That table is the source of V, J and clone size, and D and trimming were worked out from the DNA. The table shows around 97,000 clones, with 89% occurring only once. The CDR3 loop spans 16 amino acids. Germline values: CDR1 SGHRS, CDR2 YFSETQ. The V segment lost 4 bases and the J segment 0 bases; nucleotides outside the gene matches: 4. The chain recombines TRBV5-1 with TRBJ2-3; 11 bases line up with TRBD2. The sequenced sample consisted of peripheral blood. This receptor was taken from a woman of 80 years or more in a cohort sampled during active COVID-19. The CDR3: CASSPTSGGSTDTQYF. The CDR3 nucleotides read TGCGCCAGCAGCCCAACTAGCGGGGGAAGCACAGATACGCAGTATTTT.